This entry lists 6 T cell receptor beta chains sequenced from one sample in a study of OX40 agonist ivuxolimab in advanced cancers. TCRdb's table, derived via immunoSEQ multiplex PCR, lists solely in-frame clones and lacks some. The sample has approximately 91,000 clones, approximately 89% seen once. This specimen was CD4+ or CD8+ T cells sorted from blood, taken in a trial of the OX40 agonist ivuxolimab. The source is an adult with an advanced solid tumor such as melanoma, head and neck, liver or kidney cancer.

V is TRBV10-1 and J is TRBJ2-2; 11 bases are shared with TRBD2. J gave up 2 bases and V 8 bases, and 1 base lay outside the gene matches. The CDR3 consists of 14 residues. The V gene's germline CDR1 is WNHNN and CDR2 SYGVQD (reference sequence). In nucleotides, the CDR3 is TGCGCCAGCGGGACTAGCGGAAACACCGGGGAGCTGTTTTTT. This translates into CASGTSGNTGELFF.

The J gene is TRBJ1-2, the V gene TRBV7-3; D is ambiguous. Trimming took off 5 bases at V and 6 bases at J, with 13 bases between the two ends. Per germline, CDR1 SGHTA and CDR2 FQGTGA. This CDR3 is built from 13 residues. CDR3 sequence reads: CASSLGREDGYTF. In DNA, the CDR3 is TGTGCCAGCAGCCTAGGAAGGGAGGATGGCTACACCTTC. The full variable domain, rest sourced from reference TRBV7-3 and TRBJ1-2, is GAGVSQTPSNKVTEKGKYVELRCDPISGHTALYWYRQSLGQGPEFLIYFQGTGAADDSGLPNDRFFAVRPEGSVSTLKIQRTERGDSAVYLCASSLGREDGYTFGSGTRLTVV.

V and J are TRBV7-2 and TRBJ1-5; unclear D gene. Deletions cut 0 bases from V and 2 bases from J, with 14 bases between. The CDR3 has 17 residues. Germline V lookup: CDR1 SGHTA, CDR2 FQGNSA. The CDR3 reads CASSLALRGAGNQPQHF. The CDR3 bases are TGTGCCAGCAGCTTAGCGTTAAGAGGTGCTGGCAATCAGCCCCAGCATTTT.

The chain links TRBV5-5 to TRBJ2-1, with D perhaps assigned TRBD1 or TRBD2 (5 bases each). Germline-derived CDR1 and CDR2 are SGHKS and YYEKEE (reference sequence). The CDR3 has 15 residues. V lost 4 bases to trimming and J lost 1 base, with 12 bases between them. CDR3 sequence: CASSTGTTSYNEQFF. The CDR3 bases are TGTGCCAGCAGCACCGGGACCACATCCTACAATGAGCAGTTCTTC.

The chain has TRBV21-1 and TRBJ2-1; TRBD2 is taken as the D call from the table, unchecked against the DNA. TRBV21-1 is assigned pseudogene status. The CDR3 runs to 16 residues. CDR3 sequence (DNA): TGTGCCAGCAGCCGAGTCTCCGGGACTAGTGTCAATGAGCAGTTCTTC. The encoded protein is CASSRVSGTSVNEQFF.

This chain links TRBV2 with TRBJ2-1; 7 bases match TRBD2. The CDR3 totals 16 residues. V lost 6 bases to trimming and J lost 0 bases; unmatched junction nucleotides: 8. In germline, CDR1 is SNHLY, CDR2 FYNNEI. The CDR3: CASSNLAANSYNEQFF. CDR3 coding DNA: TGTGCCAGCAGCAACCTAGCGGCGAACTCCTACAATGAGCAGTTCTTC.